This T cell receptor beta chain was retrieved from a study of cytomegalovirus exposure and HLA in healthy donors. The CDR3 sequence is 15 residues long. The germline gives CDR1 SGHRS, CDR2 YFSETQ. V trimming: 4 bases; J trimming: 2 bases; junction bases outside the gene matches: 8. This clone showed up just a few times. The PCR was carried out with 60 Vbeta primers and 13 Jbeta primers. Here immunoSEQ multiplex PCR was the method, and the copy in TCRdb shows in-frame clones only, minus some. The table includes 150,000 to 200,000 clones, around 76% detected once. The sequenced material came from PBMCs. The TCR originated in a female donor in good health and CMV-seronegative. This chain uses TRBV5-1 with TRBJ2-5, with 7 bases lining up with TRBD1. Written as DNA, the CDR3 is TGCGCCAGCAGCACGGGACAGACCTCTCAAGAGACCCAGTACTTC. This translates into CASSTGQTSQETQYF. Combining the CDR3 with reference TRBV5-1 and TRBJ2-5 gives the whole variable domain KAGVTQTPRYLIKTRGQQVTLSCSPISGHRSVSWYQQTPGQGLQFLFEYFSETQRNKGNFPGRFSGRQFSNSRSEMNVSTLELGDSALYLCASSTGQTSQETQYFGPGTRLLVL.